This TCR beta chain was recovered during a study of OX40 agonist ivuxolimab in advanced cancers. Clones were sequenced by immunoSEQ multiplex PCR, and TCRdb holds only the in-frame ones, with some missing. The data hold under 20,000 clones, with 75% to 85% observed a single time. Blood got drawn at baseline, again on cycle 4 day 1, and then on cycle 7 day 1. The CDR3 totals 16 residues. The V gene's germline CDR1 is LGHNA and CDR2 YNFKEQ. V lost 1 base, J lost 9 bases, and 8 bases stayed unmatched. The sample was CD4+ or CD8+ T cells sorted from blood, taken in a trial of the OX40 agonist ivuxolimab. The chain links TRBV4-2 to TRBJ1-6, with 8 bases matching TRBD1. This TCR came from an adult with an advanced solid tumor such as melanoma, head and neck, liver or kidney cancer. CDR3: CASSQVMTGEASPLHF. The CDR3 nucleotides are TGTGCCAGCAGCCAAGTGATGACAGGGGAGGCTTCACCCCTCCACTTT.